Described below is a single T cell receptor (beta chain) sequence and its context. The sample is drawn from a study of cytomegalovirus exposure and HLA in healthy donors. The PCR made use of 60 Vbeta and 13 Jbeta primers. The protocol was immunoSEQ multiplex PCR, while the TCRdb copy is restricted to in-frame clones and leaves out a portion. Seen here are around 140,000 clones, almost 85% observed once, and the top ten hold 9% to 10%. The CDR3 is 15 residues long. The germline gives CDR1 SQVTM, CDR2 ANQGSEA. V shed 0 bases and J shed 2 bases, with 12 bases lying between them. The specimen was PBMCs. The source of this sequence is a woman in her sixties or seventies in good health and CMV-seropositive. This sequence joins TRBV29-1 and TRBJ2-3; possibly TRBD1 for D (6 bases). Here the CDR3 reads CSVEDLGHITDTQYF. The CDR3 nucleotides are TGCAGCGTTGAAGATCTGGGACACATCACAGATACGCAGTATTTT.